This T cell receptor beta chain is from a study of blood T cell repertoires in COVID-19. Across the whole study: Samples of COVID-19 (acute and convalescent) were obtained from the United States, Italy and Spain. From T cells, B-cell-depleted T cells, or PBMCs came the material, which was cDNA or gDNA.

Trimming took off 2 bases at V and 5 bases at J, with 7 bases between the two ends. There are 13 residues in the CDR3. Germline V CDR1 and CDR2: GTSNPN, SVGIG (reference sequence). In the original analysis: How many nucleated cells were present was estimated from reference gene primer amplification. Clones were sequenced by immunoSEQ multiplex PCR, and TCRdb holds only the in-frame ones, with some missing. V, J and clone size are taken as reported in that table, and D and trimming were inferred from the DNA itself. Altogether about 230,000 clones are present, roughly 80% being singletons, with the ten largest covering around 7%.

This rearrangement joins TRBV30 to TRBJ1-6; D call uncertain. The sequencing sample was made of peripheral blood. This clonotype was sampled from a woman aged 45 to 65 with acute or convalescent COVID-19. CDR3 in amino acids: CAWSLRDNSPLHF. Here the CDR3 DNA reads TGTGCCTGGAGTCTGAGGGATAATTCACCCCTCCACTTT.